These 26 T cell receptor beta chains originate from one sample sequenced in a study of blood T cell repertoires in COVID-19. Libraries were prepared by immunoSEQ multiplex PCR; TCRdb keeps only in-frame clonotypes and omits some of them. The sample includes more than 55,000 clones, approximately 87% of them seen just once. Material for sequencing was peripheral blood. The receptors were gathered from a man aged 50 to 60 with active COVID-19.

The CDR3 DNA reads TGTGCCAGCAGCTTATATGGGCAAGCCACCGGGGAGCTGTTTTTT. It specifies CASSLYGQATGELFF. The genes are TRBV7-2 and TRBJ2-2; unclear D gene. The CDR3 loop spans 15 amino acids. Germline V gene sequence: CDR1 SGHTA, CDR2 FQGNSA. V lost 2 bases and J 4 bases, leaving 11 bases between the germline ends.

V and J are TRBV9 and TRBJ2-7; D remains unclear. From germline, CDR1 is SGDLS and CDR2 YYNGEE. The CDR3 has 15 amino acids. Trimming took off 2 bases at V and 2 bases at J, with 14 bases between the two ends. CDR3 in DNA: TGTGCCAGCAGCGTGGCCGATGGAGTCGCCTACGAGCAGTACTTC. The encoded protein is CASSVADGVAYEQYF.

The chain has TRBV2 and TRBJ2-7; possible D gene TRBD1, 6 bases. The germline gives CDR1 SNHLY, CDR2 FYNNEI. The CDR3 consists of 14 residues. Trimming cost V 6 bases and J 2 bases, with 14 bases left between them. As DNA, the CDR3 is TGTGCCAGCAGGGCCTCGACAGGAACCTACGAGCAGTACTTC. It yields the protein CASRASTGTYEQYF.

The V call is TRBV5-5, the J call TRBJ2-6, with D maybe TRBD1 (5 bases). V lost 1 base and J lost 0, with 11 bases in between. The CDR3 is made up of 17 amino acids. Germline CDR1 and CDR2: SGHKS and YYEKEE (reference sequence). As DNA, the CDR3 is TGTGCCAGCAGCTTGTTGGGGCGTCTCTCTGGGGCCAACGTCCTGACTTTC. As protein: CASSLLGRLSGANVLTF.

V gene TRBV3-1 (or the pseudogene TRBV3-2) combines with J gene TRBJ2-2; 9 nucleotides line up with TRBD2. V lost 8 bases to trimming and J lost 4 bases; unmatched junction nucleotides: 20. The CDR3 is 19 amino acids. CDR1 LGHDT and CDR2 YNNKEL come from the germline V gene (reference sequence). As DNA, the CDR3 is TGTGCCAGCGGAAAGAGGGCGGGGGGGCCTCTTGTGGCCACCGGGGAGCTGTTTTTT. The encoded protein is CASGKRAGGPLVATGELFF.

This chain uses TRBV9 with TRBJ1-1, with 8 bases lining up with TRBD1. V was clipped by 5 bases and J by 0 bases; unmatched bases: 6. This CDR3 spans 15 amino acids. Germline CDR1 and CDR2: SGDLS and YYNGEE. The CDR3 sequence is CASSTGGRVNTEAFF. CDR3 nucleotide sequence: TGTGCCAGCAGTACAGGGGGTAGGGTGAACACTGAAGCTTTCTTT. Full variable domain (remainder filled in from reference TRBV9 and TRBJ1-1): DSGVTQTPKHLITATGQRVTLRCSPRSGDLSVYWYQQSLDQGLQFLIQYYNGEERAKGNILERFSAQQFPDLHSELNLSSLELGDSALYFCASSTGGRVNTEAFFGQGTRLTVV.

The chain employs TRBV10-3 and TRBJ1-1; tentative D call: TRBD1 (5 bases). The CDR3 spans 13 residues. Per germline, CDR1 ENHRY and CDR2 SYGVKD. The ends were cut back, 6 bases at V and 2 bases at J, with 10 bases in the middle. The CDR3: CAISPTGNTEAFF. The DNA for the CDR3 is TGTGCCATCAGCCCAACAGGAAACACTGAAGCTTTCTTT.

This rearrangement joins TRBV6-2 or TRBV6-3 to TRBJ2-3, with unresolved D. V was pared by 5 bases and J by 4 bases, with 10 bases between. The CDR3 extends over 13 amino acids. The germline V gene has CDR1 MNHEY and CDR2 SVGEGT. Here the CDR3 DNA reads TGTGCCAGCAGTCTACTATCGGCAGATACGCAGTATTTT. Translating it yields CASSLLSADTQYF.

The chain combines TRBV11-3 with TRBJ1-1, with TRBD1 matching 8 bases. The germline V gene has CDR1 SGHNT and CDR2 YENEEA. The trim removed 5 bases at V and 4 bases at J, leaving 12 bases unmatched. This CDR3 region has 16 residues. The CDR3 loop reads CASSPSQGARGTEAFF. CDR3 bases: TGTGCCAGCAGCCCGTCCCAGGGGGCTAGGGGCACTGAAGCTTTCTTT.

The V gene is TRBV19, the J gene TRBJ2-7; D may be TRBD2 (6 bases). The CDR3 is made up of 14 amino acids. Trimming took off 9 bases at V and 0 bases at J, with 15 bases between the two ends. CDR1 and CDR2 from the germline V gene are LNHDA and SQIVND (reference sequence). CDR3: CASRRGGTSYEQYF. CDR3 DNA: TGTGCCAGCCGCCGGGGCGGGACCTCCTACGAGCAGTACTTC.

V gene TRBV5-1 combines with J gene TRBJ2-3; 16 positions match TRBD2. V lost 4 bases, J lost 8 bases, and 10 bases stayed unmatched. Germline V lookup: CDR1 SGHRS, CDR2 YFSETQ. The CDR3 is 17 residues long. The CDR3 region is CASSAGTSGGARGTQYF. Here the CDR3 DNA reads TGCGCCAGCAGCGCCGGGACTAGCGGGGGGGCCAGGGGTACGCAGTATTTT.

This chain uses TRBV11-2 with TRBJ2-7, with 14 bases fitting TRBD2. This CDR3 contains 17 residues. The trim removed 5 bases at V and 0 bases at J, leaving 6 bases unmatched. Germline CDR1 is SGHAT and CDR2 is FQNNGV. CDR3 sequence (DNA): TGTGCCAGCAGCGGGACTAGCGGGAGCAAGAGCTCCTACGAGCAGTACTTC. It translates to CASSGTSGSKSSYEQYF.

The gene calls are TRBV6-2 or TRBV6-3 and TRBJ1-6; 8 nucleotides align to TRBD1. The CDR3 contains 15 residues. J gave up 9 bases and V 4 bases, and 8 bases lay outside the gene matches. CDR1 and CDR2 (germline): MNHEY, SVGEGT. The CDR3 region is CASSSHGQGGSPLHF. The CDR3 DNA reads TGTGCCAGCAGTTCCCACGGACAGGGAGGTTCACCCCTCCACTTT.

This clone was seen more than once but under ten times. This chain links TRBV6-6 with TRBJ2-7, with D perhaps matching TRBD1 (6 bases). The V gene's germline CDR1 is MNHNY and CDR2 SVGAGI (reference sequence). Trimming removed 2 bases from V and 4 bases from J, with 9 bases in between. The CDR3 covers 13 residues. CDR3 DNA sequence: TGTGCCAGCAGTTACCGCAGGGGTTACGAGCAGTACTTC. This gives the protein CASSYRRGYEQYF.

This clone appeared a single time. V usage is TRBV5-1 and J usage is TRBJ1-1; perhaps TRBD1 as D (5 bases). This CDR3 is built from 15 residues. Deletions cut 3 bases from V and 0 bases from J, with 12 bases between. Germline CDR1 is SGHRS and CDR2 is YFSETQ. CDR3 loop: CASSSVGHLNTEAFF. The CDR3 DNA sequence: TGCGCCAGCAGCTCCGTGGGGCACCTGAACACTGAAGCTTTCTTT.

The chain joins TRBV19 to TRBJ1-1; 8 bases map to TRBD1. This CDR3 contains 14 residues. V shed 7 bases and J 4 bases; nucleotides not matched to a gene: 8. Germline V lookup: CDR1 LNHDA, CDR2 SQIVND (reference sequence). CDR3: CASTPTGVSTEAFF. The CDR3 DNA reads TGTGCCAGTACCCCGACAGGGGTGAGCACTGAAGCTTTCTTT.

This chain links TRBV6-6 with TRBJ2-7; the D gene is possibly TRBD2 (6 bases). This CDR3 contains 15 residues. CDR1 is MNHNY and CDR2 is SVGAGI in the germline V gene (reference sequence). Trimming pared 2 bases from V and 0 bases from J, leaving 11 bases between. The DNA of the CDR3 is TGTGCCAGCAGTTACCGCGGGGATCCCTCCTACGAGCAGTACTTC. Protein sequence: CASSYRGDPSYEQYF.

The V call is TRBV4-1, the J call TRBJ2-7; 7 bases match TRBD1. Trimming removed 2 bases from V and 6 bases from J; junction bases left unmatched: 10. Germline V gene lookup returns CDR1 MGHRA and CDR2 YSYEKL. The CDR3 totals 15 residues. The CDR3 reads CASSQPTDRVGEQYF. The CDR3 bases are TGCGCCAGCAGCCAACCGACAGACAGGGTTGGCGAGCAGTACTTC.

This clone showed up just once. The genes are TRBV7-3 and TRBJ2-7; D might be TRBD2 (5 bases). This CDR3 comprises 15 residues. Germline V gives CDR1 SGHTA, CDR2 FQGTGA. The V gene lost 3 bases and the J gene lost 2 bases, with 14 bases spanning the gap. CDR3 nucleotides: TGTGCCAGCAGCTTCCCTTGGCGGAGGCCCTACGAGCAGTACTTC. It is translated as CASSFPWRRPYEQYF.

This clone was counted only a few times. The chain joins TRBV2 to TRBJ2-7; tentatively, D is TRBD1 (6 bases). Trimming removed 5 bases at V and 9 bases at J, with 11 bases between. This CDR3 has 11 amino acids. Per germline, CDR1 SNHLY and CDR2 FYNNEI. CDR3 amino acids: CASSLTGGQYF. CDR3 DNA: TGTGCCAGCAGTCTGACAGGCGGGCAGTACTTC. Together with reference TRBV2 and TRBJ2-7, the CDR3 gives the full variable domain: EPEVTQTPSHQVTQMGQEVILRCVPISNHLYFYWYRQILGQKVEFLVSFYNNEISEKSEIFDDQFSVERPDGSNFTLKIRSTKLEDSAMYFCASSLTGGQYFGPGTRLTVT.

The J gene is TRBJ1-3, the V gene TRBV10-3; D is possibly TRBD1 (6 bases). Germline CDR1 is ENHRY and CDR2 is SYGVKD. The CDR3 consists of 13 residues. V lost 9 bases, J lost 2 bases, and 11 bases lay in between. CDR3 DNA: TGTGCCATTAGGCGGACAGCTGGAAACACCATATATTTT. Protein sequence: CAIRRTAGNTIYF.

The CDR3 nucleotides read TGCGCCAGCAGCCCTGGTTCGACAGGGACGAACTATGGCTACACCTTC. This gives the protein CASSPGSTGTNYGYTF. The V and J genes are TRBV4-1 and TRBJ1-2, with 7 bases identical to TRBD1. CDR1 MGHRA and CDR2 YSYEKL come from the germline V gene. The V and J ends lost 4 bases and 2 bases, in that order; junction bases with no gene match: 10. The CDR3 consists of 16 residues.

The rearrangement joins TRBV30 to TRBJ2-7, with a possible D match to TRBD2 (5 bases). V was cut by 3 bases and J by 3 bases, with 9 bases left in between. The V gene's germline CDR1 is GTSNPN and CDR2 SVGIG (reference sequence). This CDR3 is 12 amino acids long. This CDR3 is CAWSRGFYEQYF. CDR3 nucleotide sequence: TGTGCCTGGAGCCGCGGGTTCTACGAGCAGTACTTC.

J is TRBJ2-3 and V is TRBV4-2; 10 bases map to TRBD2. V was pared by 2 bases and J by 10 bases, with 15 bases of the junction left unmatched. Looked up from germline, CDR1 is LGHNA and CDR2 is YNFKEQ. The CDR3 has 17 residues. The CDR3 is CASSQTGTSVSSGPQYF. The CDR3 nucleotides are TGTGCCAGCAGCCAAACCGGGACTAGCGTAAGTTCAGGGCCGCAGTATTTT.

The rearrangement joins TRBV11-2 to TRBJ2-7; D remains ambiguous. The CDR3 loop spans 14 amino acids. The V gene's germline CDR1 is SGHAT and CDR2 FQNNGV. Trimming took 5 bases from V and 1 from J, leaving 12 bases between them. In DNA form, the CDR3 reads TGTGCCAGCAGCATCAACAGAGATTCCTACGAGCAGTACTTC. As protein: CASSINRDSYEQYF.

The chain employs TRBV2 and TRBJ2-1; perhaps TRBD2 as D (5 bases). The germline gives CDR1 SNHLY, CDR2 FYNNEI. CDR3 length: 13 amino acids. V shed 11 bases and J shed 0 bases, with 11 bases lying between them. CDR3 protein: CAGRENSYNEQFF. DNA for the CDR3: TGTGCCGGCCGGGAAAACTCCTACAATGAGCAGTTCTTC.